The 15 T cell receptor beta chains below were found in one sample sequenced in a study of identical twins. Via MiXCR, TCRdb re-called the 5' RACE reads, giving one row per CDR3 protein. The data hold 1.5 million to 2 million distinct CDR3 sequences, with less than 35% observed a single time. Sequencing input: cord blood. The receptors derive from a newborn girl in good health.

This clonotype was recorded only once. The chain recombines TRBV4-2 with TRBJ2-3; 11 bases map to TRBD2. CDR1 LGHNA and CDR2 YNFKEQ come from the germline V gene. Losses at the gene ends were 4 bases for V and 4 bases for J; bases not matched to a gene: 19. The CDR3 runs 20 residues. The CDR3 nucleotides are TGTGCCAGCAGCCCGACGGGACTAGCGGATGGGGGCTGGTCCGCAGATACGCAGTATTTT. Translation gives CASSPTGLADGGWSADTQYF.

This clonotype came up a few times. The chain has TRBV20-1 and TRBJ2-4; D perhaps matches TRBD2 (6 bases). Trimming took off 3 bases at V and 1 base at J, with 10 bases between the two ends. The CDR3 totals 14 residues. Germline CDR1 DFQATT, CDR2 SNEGSKA (reference sequence). CDR3 amino acids: CSARSGAAKNIQYF. The CDR3 region has the DNA TGCAGTGCTAGGTCGGGAGCGGCCAAAAACATTCAGTACTTC.

This clonotype appeared many times. This chain connects TRBV27 to TRBJ2-1, with D perhaps TRBD2 (6 bases). The V end lost 2 bases, the J end lost 0 bases, and 8 bases lay between the germline ends. CDR1 MNHEY and CDR2 SMNVEV come from the germline V gene (reference sequence). This CDR3 contains 15 residues. CDR3: CASSLGGTSYNEQFF. CDR3 sequence (DNA): TGTGCCAGCAGTTTAGGGGGGACCTCCTACAATGAGCAGTTCTTC.

The chain has TRBV10-3 and TRBJ2-5; D may be TRBD1 (6 bases). This CDR3 has 15 amino acids. Germline lookup yields CDR1 ENHRY and CDR2 SYGVKD. V shed 2 bases and J shed 2 bases, with 12 bases lying between them. The CDR3 sequence: CAISEAQGIQETQYF. CDR3 bases: TGTGCCATCAGTGAGGCCCAGGGGATACAAGAGACCCAGTACTTC.

In its sample, this clonotype was seen a few times. V and J are TRBV28 and TRBJ2-7, with 10 bases aligning to TRBD2. Germline-derived CDR1 and CDR2 are MDHEN and SYDVKM. The V gene end was trimmed by 1 base and the J gene end by 1 base; junction bases not matched to a gene: 10. This CDR3 has 18 residues. CDR3 sequence reads: CASSLYRLAGVESYEQYF. The CDR3 coding sequence is TGTGCCAGCAGTTTATATCGGCTAGCGGGAGTGGAGTCCTACGAGCAGTACTTC. Filled out from reference TRBV28 and TRBJ2-7, the complete variable domain reads DVKVTQSSRYLVKRTGEKVFLECVQDMDHENMFWYRQDPGLGLRLIYFSYDVKMKEKGDIPEGYSVSREKKERFSLILESASTNQTSMYLCASSLYRLAGVESYEQYFGPGTRLTVT.

The count of this clonotype is one. The V call is TRBV6-6, the J call TRBJ1-1, with a weak D call TRBD1 (6 bases). The CDR3 runs to 13 residues. The germline V gene has CDR1 MNHNY and CDR2 SVGAGI (reference sequence). V dropped 5 bases and J dropped 6 bases, with 13 bases sitting between them. The CDR3 here is CASSRGGSPEAFF. The CDR3, as DNA: TGTGCCAGCAGTCGAGGGGGTTCCCCTGAAGCTTTCTTT.

The V call is TRBV2, the J call TRBJ2-3; 13 positions agree with TRBD2. CDR1 SNHLY and CDR2 FYNNEI come from the germline V gene. CDR3 length: 17 amino acids. J gave up 0 bases and V 4 bases, and 4 bases lay outside the gene matches. The CDR3 protein is CASSGGTSGVSTDTQYF. The CDR3 DNA follows: TGTGCCAGCAGTGGAGGGACTAGCGGGGTTAGCACAGATACGCAGTATTTT.

The rearrangement joins TRBV9 to TRBJ2-1, with a possible D match to TRBD2 (7 bases). Trimming took 4 bases from V and 5 from J, leaving 16 bases between them. CDR3 length equals 15 residues. The germline V gene has CDR1 SGDLS and CDR2 YYNGEE. The CDR3 protein is CASSLLVGGHNEQFF. In DNA form, the CDR3 reads TGTGCCAGCAGCCTACTAGTGGGGGGGCACAATGAGCAGTTCTTC.

In regard to this clonotype: At one end the junction does not follow the germline gene, possibly because of a read error. This chain connects TRBV7-7 to TRBJ2-3; the D gene is possibly TRBD2 (6 bases). The CDR3 covers 13 residues. Germline V gene data show CDR1 as SSHAT and CDR2 as FNYEAQ (reference sequence). The CDR3: CASSPGTDYTQYF. CDR3 in DNA: TGTGCTAGCAGCCCCGGGACTGATTATACGCAGTATTTT.

The sample holds a few counts of this clonotype. V gene TRBV20-1 combines with J gene TRBJ1-2, with D unclear. V lost 7 bases to trimming and J lost 6 bases, with 18 bases between them. The CDR3 spans 13 residues. The germline V gene encodes CDR1 DFQATT and CDR2 SNEGSKA (reference sequence). CDR3 sequence (DNA): TGCAGTGTCAAATCTCTGCCAAATAATGGCTACACCTTC. Translating gives CSVKSLPNNGYTF.

V gene TRBV11-2 combines with J gene TRBJ2-1, with TRBD2 matching over 14 bases. CDR1 SGHAT and CDR2 FQNNGV come from the germline V gene. V lost 5 bases to trimming and J lost 0 bases; unmatched junction nucleotides: 6. CDR3 length: 18 amino acids. The CDR3 reads CASSGVGTSGSSYNEQFF. For the CDR3, the DNA is TGTGCCAGCAGCGGAGTGGGGACTAGCGGGAGCTCCTACAATGAGCAGTTCTTC.

Many counts were recorded for this clonotype. The V call is TRBV6-1, the J call TRBJ1-2, with D tentatively TRBD1 (5 bases). V gave up 2 bases and J gave up 8 bases, with 9 bases separating them. This CDR3 region has 12 residues. Germline V gene lookup returns CDR1 MNHNS and CDR2 SASEGT. DNA for the CDR3: TGTGCCAGCAGTGAACCCAGGGTCGGCTACACCTTC. This gives the protein CASSEPRVGYTF.

This clonotype was recorded many times. The J gene is TRBJ1-2, the V gene TRBV28; unclear D gene. This CDR3 contains 14 residues. V lost 7 bases and J 4 bases, leaving 16 bases between the germline ends. Germline V gene sequence: CDR1 MDHEN, CDR2 SYDVKM. CDR3 sequence reads: CASISGVITYGYTF. CDR3 nucleotide sequence: TGTGCCAGCATCAGCGGGGTAATAACCTATGGCTACACCTTC.

The chain links TRBV28 to TRBJ1-1; 7 bases fit TRBD1. Germline V lookup: CDR1 MDHEN, CDR2 SYDVKM. The V gene end was trimmed by 3 bases and the J gene end by 3 bases; junction bases not matched to a gene: 7. The CDR3 totals 15 residues. CDR3 DNA: TGTGCCAGCAGTTTGACAGGGCCGGGCGACACTGAAGCTTTCTTT. This translates into CASSLTGPGDTEAFF.

This clonotype was found a few times. This chain links TRBV20-1 with TRBJ1-5; D may be TRBD1 (6 bases). The CDR3 has 14 residues. Germline V gene lookup returns CDR1 DFQATT and CDR2 SNEGSKA (reference sequence). The V and J ends lost 0 bases and 6 bases respectively, with 12 bases between them. DNA of the CDR3: TGCAGTGCTAGAGAGGGGGCCATTTTTCAGCCCCAGCATTTT. As protein: CSAREGAIFQPQHF.